This T cell receptor beta chain is from a study of T cells in Graves' hyperthyroidism and ophthalmopathy. The germline V gene has CDR1 LGHNA and CDR2 YSLEER. This CDR3 region has 15 residues. Trimming left V 4 bases short and J 0 bases short, with 12 bases between. This clonotype is medium-sized within its sample. Using RNA transcripts as the source, TCR beta CDR3 regions were amplified. In the first-round RT-PCR of the TCR CDR3, the HTBI primer set was used. TCRdb independently ran MiXCR on the multiplex PCR reads; one entry per CDR3 protein. The sample carries approximately 690,000 distinct CDR3 sequences, around 15% recorded once.

The sequenced sample was blood. The chain joins TRBV4-3 to TRBJ1-2, with unresolved D. This TCR came from a woman aged 45-59 years with Graves' ophthalmopathy. The CDR3 nucleotides read TGCGCCAGCAGCCCCGACCCTACTACTAACTATGGCTACACCTTC. Translated, it gives CASSPDPTTNYGYTF.